A selection of T cell receptor beta chains follows, all from one sample in a study of T-cell memory formation after mild COVID-19. TCRdb redid the calling of the 5' RACE reads with MiXCR, one entry per CDR3 protein. In the table there are 120,000 to 150,000 distinct CDR3 sequences, roughly a fifth of which are singletons. The sequenced material came from PBMCs or a T cell subset sorted from them (not recorded which). The origin of the receptors is an adult woman who had mild COVID-19 (a few samples of this study predate the infection). Cell type and time point are not known. CDR3s include the opening cysteine and the closing phenylalanine or tryptophan. The D gene is left open where the match is weak. Clone size, where shown, is once, few, many, or a class for clones that have expanded.

CDR3nt | CDR3aa | j_gene | v_gene | d_gene | abundance
TGTGCCAGCAGCAAGGGACAGGGCTACTATGGCTACACCTTC | CASSKGQGYYGYTF | TRBJ1-2 | TRBV12-3/TRBV12-4 | TRBD1 | -
TGTGCCACCAGTGAGGCCCTGGGACGGGCCGGGGAGCTGTTTTTT | CATSEALGRAGELFF | TRBJ2-2 | TRBV24-1 | - | -
TGCGCCAGCAGCGTAGTAGCGGGGAAATCCTCAGATACGCAGTATTTT | CASSVVAGKSSDTQYF | TRBJ2-3 | TRBV5-1 | TRBD2 | -
TGCGCCAGCAGCTTGGCCGGGACAGGGTACTATGGCTACACCTTC | CASSLAGTGYYGYTF | TRBJ1-2 | TRBV5-1 | TRBD1 | -
TGTGCCAGCAGCCTCCGGACACAAAGCATGAACACTGAAGCTTTCTTT | CASSLRTQSMNTEAFF | TRBJ1-1 | TRBV5-4 | - | -
TGTGCCTGGAGTACTCCGGGACTAGCGCCGAGCTCCTACGAGCAGTACTTC | CAWSTPGLAPSSYEQYF | TRBJ2-7 | TRBV30 | TRBD2 | few
TGTGCCAGCAGCTTCCAAAGCGGGAGGTCCCACAATGAGCAGTTCTTC | CASSFQSGRSHNEQFF | TRBJ2-1 | TRBV11-2 | TRBD2 | -
TGTGCCAGCTCACCAAAGACAGGGATGTACGAGCAGTACTTC | CASSPKTGMYEQYF | TRBJ2-7 | TRBV18 | TRBD1 | many
TGCAGTGCTACAAACCCAGGTGCTAACTATGGCTACACCTTC | CSATNPGANYGYTF | TRBJ1-2 | TRBV20-1 | - | -
TGTGCCAGCAGTTACTCTGGGACAGTAAGCACTGAAGCTTTCTTT | CASSYSGTVSTEAFF | TRBJ1-1 | TRBV6-5 | TRBD1 | -
TGTGCCAGCAGCCATAATTTTGCGAACACCGGGGAGCTGTTTTTT | CASSHNFANTGELFF | TRBJ2-2 | TRBV3-1 | - | -
TGTGCCACCAAGGCCGGAGGTATGGATACGCAGTATTTT | CATKAGGMDTQYF | TRBJ2-3 | TRBV24-1 | - | few
TGTGCCAGCAGTAGGCAGGGACAGGGTAATGTCGGGCAGTACTTC | CASSRQGQGNVGQYF | TRBJ2-7 | TRBV6-5 | TRBD1 | few
TGTGCCAGCAGCGGGGGGACTGGGTTAGCGGGGTCAAGAGATACGCAGTATTTT | CASSGGTGLAGSRDTQYF | TRBJ2-3 | TRBV9 | TRBD2 | few
TGTGCCAGCAGCGTAATCGAAGGGCGGGTATATGAGCAGTTCTTC | CASSVIEGRVYEQFF | TRBJ2-1 | TRBV9 | - | -
TGCAGCGTCATCCCCGGGACAGGGGGGTACATTCAGTACTTC | CSVIPGTGGYIQYF | TRBJ2-4 | TRBV29-1 | TRBD1 | few
TGTGCCAGCAGCAGAACTCTAGCCAAAAACATTCAGTACTTC | CASSRTLAKNIQYF | TRBJ2-4 | TRBV9 | - | -
TGTGCCAGCAGCTTCCCCGGAAACAATGAGCAGTTCTTC | CASSFPGNNEQFF | TRBJ2-1 | TRBV5-5 | - | few
TGTGCCAGCAGCGCTAGCGGGAGGTATGAGCAGTTCTTC | CASSASGRYEQFF | TRBJ2-1 | TRBV7-2 | TRBD2 | many
TGTGCCAGCAGTCGCGGCGGGGGTTTTACCTACGAGCAGTACTTC | CASSRGGGFTYEQYF | TRBJ2-7 | TRBV7-3 | TRBD2 | many
TGTGCCAGCTCACCATTCCGGAACAGGGACGGGAACATTCAGTACTTC | CASSPFRNRDGNIQYF | TRBJ2-4 | TRBV18 | - | -
TGCGCCAGCCGCCCCGGGCTCCAAGAGACCCAGTACTTC | CASRPGLQETQYF | TRBJ2-5 | TRBV5-1 | - | few
TGTGCCAGCAGTGGGACCTACGAGCAGTACTTC | CASSGTYEQYF | TRBJ2-7 | TRBV6-1 | - | -
TGTGCCAGCAGTCCCAGCGGGCGCGAGGCAGATACGCAGTATTTT | CASSPSGREADTQYF | TRBJ2-3 | TRBV5-4 | - | -
TGCGCCAGCAGCCGGACAGGGGATCCAGATACGCAGTATTTT | CASSRTGDPDTQYF | TRBJ2-3 | TRBV5-1 | TRBD1 | -
TGTGCCAGCAGCCCGGACGCCAACCAAGAGACCCAGTACTTC | CASSPDANQETQYF | TRBJ2-5 | TRBV4-2 | - | few
TGTGCCAGCAGTTACCGGGACAGGGGGTATGAGACCCAGTACTTC | CASSYRDRGYETQYF | TRBJ2-5 | TRBV6-5 | TRBD1 | -
TGTGCCAGCAGCCCCACCCCCGGACAGACGCGGGAGCAGTACTTC | CASSPTPGQTREQYF | TRBJ2-7 | TRBV7-9 | - | many
TGCAGTGCTAGAGATCTCCTCCGGCGGGAGGTCACAGATACGCAGTATTTT | CSARDLLRREVTDTQYF | TRBJ2-3 | TRBV20-1 | TRBD2 | few
TGTGCCAGCAGGCAGAACTATGGCTACACCTTC | CASRQNYGYTF | TRBJ1-2 | TRBV6-5 | - | few
TGCAGCGCTCTCAGGGGGCTAGCGTCTAGCACAGATACGCAGTATTTT | CSALRGLASSTDTQYF | TRBJ2-3 | TRBV29-1 | TRBD1 | -
TGTGCCAGCAGCCGCAGCGGGATCTCCTACAATGAGCAGTTCTTC | CASSRSGISYNEQFF | TRBJ2-1 | TRBV9 | TRBD2 | -
TGTGCCAGCAGCTTCAGGGGGATACATCAGCCCCAGCATTTT | CASSFRGIHQPQHF | TRBJ1-5 | TRBV27 | TRBD1 | -
TGCGCCAGCAGCTTCAGACGGCCGCTTAGCTATGGCTACACCTTC | CASSFRRPLSYGYTF | TRBJ1-2 | TRBV5-1 | - | few
TGTGCCAGCAGCGATACAGGGACAGATACGCAGTATTTT | CASSDTGTDTQYF | TRBJ2-3 | TRBV7-6 | - | -
TGTGCCAGCAGCGCTGACAGGGGTAACTATGGCTACACCTTC | CASSADRGNYGYTF | TRBJ1-2 | TRBV6-1 | TRBD1 | -
TGTGCCAGCAGTGAAATGAGGGGGCGCAGAGTAGATACGCAGTATTTT | CASSEMRGRRVDTQYF | TRBJ2-3 | TRBV12-3/TRBV12-4 | TRBD1 | few
TGCAGCGTTGATCTCGGCCGCAGGAACTATGGCTACACCTTC | CSVDLGRRNYGYTF | TRBJ1-2 | TRBV29-1 | - | -
TGTGCCACCAGTCTAAGGCGGGAGCAGTTCTTC | CATSLRREQFF | TRBJ2-1 | TRBV24-1 | - | few